The present TCR beta chain was sequenced within a study of patients and donors after allogeneic stem cell transplantation. Via MiXCR, TCRdb re-called the RT-PCR reads, giving one row per CDR3 protein. The sample lists about 30,000 distinct CDR3 sequences; 8.1% were seen once. Germline V gives CDR1 MNHNS, CDR2 SASEGT. This CDR3 region has 14 residues. This clonotype was detected only a few times. The germline gene is not matched at one end of the junction; a read error may be the cause. The sequenced sample consisted of blood, either unsorted or a sorted T cell fraction (not recorded which). This chain joins TRBV6-1 and TRBJ2-2; D uncertain. This receptor was identified in a human donor who was either an allogeneic HSCT recipient or a stem cell or donor lymphocyte infusion donor (not recorded which). It is not recorded whose cells these are; they may come from a transplant donor. The CDR3 sequence is CASVGSGNTGQLFF. The CDR3 coding sequence is TGTGCCAGCGTAGGTAGTGGGAACACCGGGCAGCTGTTTTTT.